This T cell receptor (beta chain) is from a study of T cell changes during pregnancy in multiple sclerosis. Generated by immunoSEQ multiplex PCR, the TCRdb table keeps only in-frame clones and is missing some. Of around 100,000 clones in the sample, roughly nine tenths were seen once. This TCR was sampled from a female donor with multiple sclerosis, enrolled in a pregnancy study. The input for sequencing was peripheral blood, taken after pregnancy.

The CDR3 DNA reads TGCGCCAGCAGCAAGGGGGCCTACGAGCAGTACTTC. Translating it yields CASSKGAYEQYF. This chain links TRBV10-2 with TRBJ2-7; a weak D match, TRBD1 (6 bases). V shed 6 bases and J shed 2 bases, with 8 bases lying between them. CDR3 length: 12 amino acids. Looked up from germline, CDR1 is WSHSY and CDR2 is SAAADI.